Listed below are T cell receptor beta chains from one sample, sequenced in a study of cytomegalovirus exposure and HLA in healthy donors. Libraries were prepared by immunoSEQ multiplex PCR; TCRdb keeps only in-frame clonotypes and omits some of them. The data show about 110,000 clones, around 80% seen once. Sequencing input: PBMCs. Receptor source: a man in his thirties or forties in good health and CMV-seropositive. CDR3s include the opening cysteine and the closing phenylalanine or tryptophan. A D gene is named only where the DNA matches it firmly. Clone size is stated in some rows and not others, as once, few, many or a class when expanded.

TGTGCTAGCAGCCTCCGGGGGGCCCGGATGGAGACCCAGTACTTC,CASSLRGARMETQYF,few,TRBJ2-5,TRBV7-7,NA
TGTGCTAGCAGCTTGGGGGCGAATGAAAAACTGTTTTTT,CASSLGANEKLFF,NA,TRBJ1-4,TRBV7-7,NA
TGTGCCAGCAAGGCCCCCAAGACAGGGAACTATGGCTACACCTTC,CASKAPKTGNYGYTF,NA,TRBJ1-2,TRBV2,TRBD1
TGTGCCTGGAGTGGGATGGGCAACACCGGGGAGCTGTTTTTT,CAWSGMGNTGELFF,NA,TRBJ2-2,TRBV30,NA
TGTGCCAGCAGTGAAGGTGGGTTACAGAGCAATGAGCAGTTCTTC,CASSEGGLQSNEQFF,NA,TRBJ2-1,TRBV6-1,NA
TGTGCCAGCATGGGGGACAGGGACATTACTGAAGCTTTCTTT,CASMGDRDITEAFF,NA,TRBJ1-1,TRBV2,TRBD1
TGTGCCAGCGGGGGCGCAAATAGGGCCGGGGAGCTGTTTTTT,CASGGANRAGELFF,NA,TRBJ2-2,TRBV2,NA
TGTGCCAGCAGTTACCGGACAGGACAGGGTTCACCCCTCCACTTT,CASSYRTGQGSPLHF,NA,TRBJ1-6,TRBV6-5,TRBD1
TGTGCCAGCAGCCCGACAGGGATTGGCTATGGCTACACCTTC,CASSPTGIGYGYTF,NA,TRBJ1-2,TRBV6-1,TRBD1
TGCGCCAGCAGCTTGGTCGGTGCGGGGGCACGGGAGACCCAGTACTTC,CASSLVGAGARETQYF,few,TRBJ2-5,TRBV5-1,NA
TGCGCCAGCAGGTCTAGCGGGTCCTACGAGCAGTACTTC,CASRSSGSYEQYF,NA,TRBJ2-7,TRBV5-1,TRBD2
TGCGCCAGCAGCCAAGAACGCTGGGACAGGGATCAGCCCCAGCATTTT,CASSQERWDRDQPQHF,NA,TRBJ1-5,TRBV4-1,TRBD1
TGTGCCAGCAGCTTGGGGGGACTAGTGATTTTAGAGACCCAGTACTTC,CASSLGGLVILETQYF,NA,TRBJ2-5,TRBV5-4,TRBD2
TGTGCCACCATGACAGGGGGACATTCACCCCTCCACTTT,CATMTGGHSPLHF,NA,TRBJ1-6,TRBV2,TRBD1
TGTTCCAGCAGCTCAAGGGAGGGGGGTTATAATTCACCCCTCCACTTT,CSSSSREGGYNSPLHF,NA,TRBJ1-6,TRBV7-9,NA
TGTGCCAGCAGCCGGAGCAGCCGCTTCGGAGGCTACACCTTC,CASSRSSRFGGYTF,NA,TRBJ1-2,TRBV14,NA
TGCGCCAGCAGTTCCAGCGGGGGGGCCGTAGATACGCAGTATTTT,CASSSSGGAVDTQYF,few,TRBJ2-3,TRBV5-1,TRBD2
TGTGCCAGCAGCTTAGGTCCCGGGCAAGAGACCCAGTACTTC,CASSLGPGQETQYF,NA,TRBJ2-5,TRBV7-7,NA
TGTGCCTGGAGTGTGGGCGGGGCTGAGACCCAGTACTTC,CAWSVGGAETQYF,NA,TRBJ2-5,TRBV30,NA
TGTGCCAGCAAGGGTCCGGGACAGGGGGCGCTTGGGGCCAACGTCCTGACTTTC,CASKGPGQGALGANVLTF,NA,TRBJ2-6,TRBV9,TRBD1
TGCGCCAGCAGCCCCCCTCAGGGGACCTACACTGAAGCTTTCTTT,CASSPPQGTYTEAFF,NA,TRBJ1-1,TRBV5-1,NA
TGTGCCAGCTCACCCCGGGACAGTCCCTACGAGCAGTACTTC,CASSPRDSPYEQYF,once,TRBJ2-7,TRBV18,TRBD1
TGTGCCAGCAGGTTAATGAACACCGGGGAGCTGTTTTTT,CASRLMNTGELFF,NA,TRBJ2-2,TRBV6-1,NA
TGTGCCAGCAGCTTGGACAGGGTGGCAGAGACCCAGTACTTC,CASSLDRVAETQYF,NA,TRBJ2-5,TRBV5-6,NA
TGTGCCAGTAGTACAACCGTCAGACTTAACTATGGCTACACCTTC,CASSTTVRLNYGYTF,few,TRBJ1-2,TRBV19,NA
TGTGCCTGGAGCGGACAGTACAATGAGCAGTTCTTC,CAWSGQYNEQFF,NA,TRBJ2-1,TRBV30,NA
TGTGCCACCAGCAGAGGGACAGGGGGAAACTACGAGCAGTACTTC,CATSRGTGGNYEQYF,NA,TRBJ2-7,TRBV15,TRBD1
TGTGCCAGCCGTACGCCGCGGACAGGGGAGTTCGACGAGCAGTACTTC,CASRTPRTGEFDEQYF,NA,TRBJ2-7,TRBV2,TRBD1
TGTGCCAGCAGTTACTCTGCGTCGGGGAGGGGGGAGAGCCAGTACTTC,CASSYSASGRGESQYF,NA,TRBJ2-5,TRBV6-5,NA
TGTGCCAGCAGCGCTCCGGGCTACGAGCAGTACTTC,CASSAPGYEQYF,NA,TRBJ2-7,TRBV2,NA
TGTGCCACCGGTGGGGAGCTCGATTCACCCCTCCACTTT,CATGGELDSPLHF,NA,TRBJ1-6,TRBV15,NA
TGTGCCAGCAGCTTAGCCGGCGGAAACAGGGGCGGCGACTATGGCTACACCTTC,CASSLAGGNRGGDYGYTF,few,TRBJ1-2,TRBV27,TRBD1
TGTGCCAGCAGCTTAGATGAGGCCGGCTCCTACAATGAGCAGTTCTTC,CASSLDEAGSYNEQFF,NA,TRBJ2-1,TRBV7-8,NA
TGTGCCAGCAGTAGGGACAGAGCTAACTATGGCTACACCTTC,CASSRDRANYGYTF,NA,TRBJ1-2,TRBV6-5,TRBD1
TGTGCCAGCAGCTTCACGGGACAGGGGAACCCAGAGACCCAGTACTTC,CASSFTGQGNPETQYF,once,TRBJ2-5,TRBV11-3,TRBD1
TGTGCCAGCAGCCCCGGGACTAGTCGTGTGATCGGCCAAGAGACCCAGTACTTC,CASSPGTSRVIGQETQYF,NA,TRBJ2-5,TRBV14,TRBD2
TGTGCCAGCAGTGACCCGGACAGGGGGCCCTACGAGCAGTACTTC,CASSDPDRGPYEQYF,NA,TRBJ2-7,TRBV6-1,TRBD1
TGTGCCTGGAGTGGCGCCTTGGGACAGGGATATCAGCCCCAGCATTTT,CAWSGALGQGYQPQHF,NA,TRBJ1-5,TRBV30,TRBD1